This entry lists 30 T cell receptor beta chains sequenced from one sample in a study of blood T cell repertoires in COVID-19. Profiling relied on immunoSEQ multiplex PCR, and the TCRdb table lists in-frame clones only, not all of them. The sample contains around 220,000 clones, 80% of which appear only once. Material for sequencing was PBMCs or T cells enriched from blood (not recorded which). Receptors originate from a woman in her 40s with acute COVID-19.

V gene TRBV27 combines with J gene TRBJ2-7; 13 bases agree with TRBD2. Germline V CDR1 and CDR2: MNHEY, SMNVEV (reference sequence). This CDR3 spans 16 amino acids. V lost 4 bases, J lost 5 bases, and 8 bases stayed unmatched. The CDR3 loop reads CASSSGRLAGGHEQYF. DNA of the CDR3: TGTGCCAGCAGTTCCGGACGACTAGCGGGAGGCCACGAGCAGTACTTC.

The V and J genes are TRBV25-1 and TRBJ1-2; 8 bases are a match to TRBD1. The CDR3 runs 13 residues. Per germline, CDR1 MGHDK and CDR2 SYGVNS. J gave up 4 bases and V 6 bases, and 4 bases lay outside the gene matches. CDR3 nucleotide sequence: TGTGCCAGCAGGCAGGGGGCGAGCTATGGCTACACCTTC. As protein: CASRQGASYGYTF.

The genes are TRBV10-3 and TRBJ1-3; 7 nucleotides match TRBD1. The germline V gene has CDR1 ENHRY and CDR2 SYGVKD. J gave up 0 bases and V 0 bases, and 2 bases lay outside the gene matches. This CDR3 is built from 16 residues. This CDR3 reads CAISESTGLSGNTIYF. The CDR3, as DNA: TGTGCCATCAGTGAGTCGACAGGGCTCTCTGGAAACACCATATATTTT.

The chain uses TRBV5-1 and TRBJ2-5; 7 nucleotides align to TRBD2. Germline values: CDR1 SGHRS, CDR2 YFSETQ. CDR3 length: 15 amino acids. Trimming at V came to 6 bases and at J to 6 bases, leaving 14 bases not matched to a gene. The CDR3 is CASTDPSGSLQTQYF. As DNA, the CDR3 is TGCGCCAGCACCGATCCTAGCGGTTCCTTGCAGACCCAGTACTTC.

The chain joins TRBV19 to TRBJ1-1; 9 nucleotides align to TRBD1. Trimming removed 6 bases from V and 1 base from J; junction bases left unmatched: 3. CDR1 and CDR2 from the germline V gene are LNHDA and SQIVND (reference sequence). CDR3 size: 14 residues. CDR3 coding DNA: TGTGCCAGTAGCCTGGACAGGGGGAACACTGAAGCTTTCTTT. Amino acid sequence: CASSLDRGNTEAFF.

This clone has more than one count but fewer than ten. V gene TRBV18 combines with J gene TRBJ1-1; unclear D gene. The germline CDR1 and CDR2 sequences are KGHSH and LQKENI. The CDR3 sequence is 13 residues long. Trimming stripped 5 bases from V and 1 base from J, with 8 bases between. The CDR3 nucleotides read TGTGCCAGCTCAACGGTGCCGAACACTGAAGCTTTCTTT. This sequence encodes CASSTVPNTEAFF.

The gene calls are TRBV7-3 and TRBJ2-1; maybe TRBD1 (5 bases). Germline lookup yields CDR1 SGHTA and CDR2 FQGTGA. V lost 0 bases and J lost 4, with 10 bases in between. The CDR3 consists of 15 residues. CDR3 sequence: CASSLTGQAYNEQFF. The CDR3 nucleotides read TGTGCCAGCAGCTTAACGGGGCAGGCGTACAATGAGCAGTTCTTC.

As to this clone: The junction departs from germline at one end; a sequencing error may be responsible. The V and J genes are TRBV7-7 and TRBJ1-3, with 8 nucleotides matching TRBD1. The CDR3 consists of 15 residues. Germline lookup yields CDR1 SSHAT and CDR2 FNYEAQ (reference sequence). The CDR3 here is CASSVGRGLGNTIYF. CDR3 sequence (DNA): TGTGCTAGCAGCGTCGGCAGGGGGCTCGGAAACACCATATATTTT.

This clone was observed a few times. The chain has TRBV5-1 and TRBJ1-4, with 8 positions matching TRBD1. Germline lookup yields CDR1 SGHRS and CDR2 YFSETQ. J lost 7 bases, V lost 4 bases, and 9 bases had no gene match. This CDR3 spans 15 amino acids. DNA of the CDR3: TGCGCCAGCAGCATCGAGGGGACAGGAGTTGAAAAACTGTTTTTT. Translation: CASSIEGTGVEKLFF. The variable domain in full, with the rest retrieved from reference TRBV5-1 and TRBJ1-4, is KAGVTQTPRYLIKTRGQQVTLSCSPISGHRSVSWYQQTPGQGLQFLFEYFSETQRNKGNFPGRFSGRQFSNSRSEMNVSTLELGDSALYLCASSIEGTGVEKLFFGSGTQLSVL.

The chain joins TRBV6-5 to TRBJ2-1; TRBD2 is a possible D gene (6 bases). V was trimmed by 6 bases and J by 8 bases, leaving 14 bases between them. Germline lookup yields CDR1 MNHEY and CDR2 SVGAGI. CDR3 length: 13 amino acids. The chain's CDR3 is CASRLAERHEQFF. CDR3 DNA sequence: TGTGCCAGCAGACTAGCCGAGCGGCATGAGCAGTTCTTC.

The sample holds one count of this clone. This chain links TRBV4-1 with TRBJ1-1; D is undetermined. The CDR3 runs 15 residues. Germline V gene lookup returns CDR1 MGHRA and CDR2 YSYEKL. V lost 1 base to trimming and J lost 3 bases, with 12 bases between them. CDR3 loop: CASSQALEGDTEAFF. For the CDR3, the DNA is TGCGCCAGCAGCCAAGCGCTTGAAGGAGACACTGAAGCTTTCTTT.

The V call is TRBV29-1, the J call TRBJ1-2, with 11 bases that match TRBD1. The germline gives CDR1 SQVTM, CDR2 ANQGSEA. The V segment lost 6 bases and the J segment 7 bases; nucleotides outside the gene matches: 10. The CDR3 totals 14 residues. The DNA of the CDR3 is TGCAGCGTCCTTCGGACAGGGGGCGTCTCTGGCTACACCTTC. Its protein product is CSVLRTGGVSGYTF.

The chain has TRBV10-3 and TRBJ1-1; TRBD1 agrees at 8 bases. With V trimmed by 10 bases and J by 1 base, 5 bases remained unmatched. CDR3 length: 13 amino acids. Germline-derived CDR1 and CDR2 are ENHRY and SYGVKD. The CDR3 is CATGQGPNTEAFF. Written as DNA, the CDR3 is TGTGCCACTGGACAGGGCCCGAACACTGAAGCTTTCTTT.

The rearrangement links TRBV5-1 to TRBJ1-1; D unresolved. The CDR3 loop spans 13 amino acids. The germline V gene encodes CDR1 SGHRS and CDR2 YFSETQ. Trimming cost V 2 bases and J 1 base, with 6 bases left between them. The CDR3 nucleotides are TGCGCCAGCAGCTTACTCCAGAACACTGAAGCTTTCTTT. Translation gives CASSLLQNTEAFF. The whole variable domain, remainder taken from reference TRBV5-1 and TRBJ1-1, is KAGVTQTPRYLIKTRGQQVTLSCSPISGHRSVSWYQQTPGQGLQFLFEYFSETQRNKGNFPGRFSGRQFSNSRSEMNVSTLELGDSALYLCASSLLQNTEAFFGQGTRLTVV.

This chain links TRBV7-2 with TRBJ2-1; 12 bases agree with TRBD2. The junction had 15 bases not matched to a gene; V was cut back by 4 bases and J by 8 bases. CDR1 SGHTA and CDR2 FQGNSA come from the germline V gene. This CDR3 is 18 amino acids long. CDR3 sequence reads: CASSSPASTSGSGYEQFF. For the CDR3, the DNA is TGTGCCAGCAGCTCACCAGCCTCGACTAGCGGGAGCGGATATGAGCAGTTCTTC.

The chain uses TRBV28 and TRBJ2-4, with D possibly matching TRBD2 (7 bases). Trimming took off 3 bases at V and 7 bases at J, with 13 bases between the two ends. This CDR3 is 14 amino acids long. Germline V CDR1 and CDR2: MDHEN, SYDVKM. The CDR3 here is CASSFRGARNIQYF. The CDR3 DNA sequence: TGTGCCAGCAGTTTCCGGGGGGCTAGGAACATTCAGTACTTC.

CDR3 sequence reads: CASSEVGGRTNQPQHF. CDR3 DNA sequence: TGTGCCAGCAGTGAAGTTGGGGGGAGAACCAATCAGCCCCAGCATTTT. The rearrangement joins TRBV2 to TRBJ1-5, with D perhaps TRBD1 (5 bases). CDR1 and CDR2 from the germline V gene are SNHLY and FYNNEI. V was trimmed by 1 base and J by 3 bases, leaving 13 bases between them. This CDR3 spans 16 amino acids.

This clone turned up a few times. The CDR3 region is CSAEKGPTGELFF. The CDR3 DNA follows: TGCAGCGCGGAAAAGGGGCCCACCGGGGAGCTGTTTTTT. The chain uses TRBV29-1 and TRBJ2-2, with D perhaps matching TRBD1 (5 bases). The length of the CDR3 is 13 residues. The ends were cut back, 7 bases at V and 4 bases at J, with 13 bases in the middle. Germline CDR1 SQVTM, CDR2 ANQGSEA.

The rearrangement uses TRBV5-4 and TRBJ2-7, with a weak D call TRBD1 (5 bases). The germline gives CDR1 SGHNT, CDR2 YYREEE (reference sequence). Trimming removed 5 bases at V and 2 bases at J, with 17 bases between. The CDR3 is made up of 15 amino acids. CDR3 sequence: CASSQVGARTYEQYF. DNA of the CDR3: TGTGCCAGCAGTCAGGTTGGGGCGAGGACCTACGAGCAGTACTTC.

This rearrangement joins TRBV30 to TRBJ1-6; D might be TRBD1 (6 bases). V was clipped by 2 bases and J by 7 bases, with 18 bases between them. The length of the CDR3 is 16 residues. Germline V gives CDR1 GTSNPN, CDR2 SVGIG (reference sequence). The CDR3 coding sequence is TGTGCCTGGAGTCGCGAGGGGGTATCTTGGAATTCACCCCTCCACTTT. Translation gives CAWSREGVSWNSPLHF.

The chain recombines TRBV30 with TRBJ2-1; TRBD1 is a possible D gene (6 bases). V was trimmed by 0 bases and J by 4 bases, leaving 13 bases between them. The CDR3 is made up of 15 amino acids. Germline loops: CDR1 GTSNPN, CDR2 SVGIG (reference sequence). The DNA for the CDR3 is TGTGCCTGGAGTGTATTGACAGGCCCTTACAATGAGCAGTTCTTC. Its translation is CAWSVLTGPYNEQFF.

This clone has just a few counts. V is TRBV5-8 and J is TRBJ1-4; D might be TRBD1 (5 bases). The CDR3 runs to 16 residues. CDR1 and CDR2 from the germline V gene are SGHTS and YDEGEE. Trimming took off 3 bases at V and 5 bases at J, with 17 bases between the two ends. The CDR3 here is CASSSPSRVGNEKLFF. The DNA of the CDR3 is TGTGCCAGCAGCTCCCCAAGCAGGGTGGGGAATGAAAAACTGTTTTTT.

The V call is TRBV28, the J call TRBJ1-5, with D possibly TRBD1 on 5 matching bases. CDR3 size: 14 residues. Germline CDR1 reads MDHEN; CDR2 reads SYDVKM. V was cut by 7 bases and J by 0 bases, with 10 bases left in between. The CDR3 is CASTGGVSNQPQHF. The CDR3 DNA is TGTGCCAGCACAGGAGGGGTTAGCAATCAGCCCCAGCATTTT.

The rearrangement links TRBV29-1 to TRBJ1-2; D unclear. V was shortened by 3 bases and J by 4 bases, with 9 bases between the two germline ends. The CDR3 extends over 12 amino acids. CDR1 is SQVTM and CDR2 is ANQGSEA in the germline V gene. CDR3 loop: CSVDEVSYGYTF. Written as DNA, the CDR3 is TGCAGCGTTGACGAGGTTTCCTATGGCTACACCTTC.

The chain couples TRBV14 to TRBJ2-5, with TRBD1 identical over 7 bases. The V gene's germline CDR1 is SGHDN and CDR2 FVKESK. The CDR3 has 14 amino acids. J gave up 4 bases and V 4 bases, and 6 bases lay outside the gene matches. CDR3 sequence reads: CASSLLGQPETQYF. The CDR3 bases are TGTGCCAGCAGCCTATTGGGACAGCCAGAGACCCAGTACTTC.

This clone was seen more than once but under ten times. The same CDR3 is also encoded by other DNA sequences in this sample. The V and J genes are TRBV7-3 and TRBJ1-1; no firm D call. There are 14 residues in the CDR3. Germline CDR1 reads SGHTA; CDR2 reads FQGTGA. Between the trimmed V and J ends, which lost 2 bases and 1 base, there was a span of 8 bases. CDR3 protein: CASSLGRGNTEAFF. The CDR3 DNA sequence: TGTGCCAGCAGCTTAGGCCGGGGGAACACTGAAGCTTTCTTT.

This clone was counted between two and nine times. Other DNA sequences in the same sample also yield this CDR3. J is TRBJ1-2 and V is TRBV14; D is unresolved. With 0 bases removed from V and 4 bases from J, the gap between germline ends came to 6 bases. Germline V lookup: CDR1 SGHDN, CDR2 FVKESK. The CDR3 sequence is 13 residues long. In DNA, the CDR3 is TGTGCCAGCAGCCAAGATTACAGCTATGGCTACACCTTC. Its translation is CASSQDYSYGYTF.

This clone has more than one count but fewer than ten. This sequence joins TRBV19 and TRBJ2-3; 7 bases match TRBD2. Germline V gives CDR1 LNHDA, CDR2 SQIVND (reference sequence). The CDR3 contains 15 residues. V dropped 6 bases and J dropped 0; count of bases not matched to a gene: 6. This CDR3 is CASSGLAVSTDTQYF. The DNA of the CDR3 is TGTGCCAGTAGCGGGCTAGCGGTGAGCACAGATACGCAGTATTTT.

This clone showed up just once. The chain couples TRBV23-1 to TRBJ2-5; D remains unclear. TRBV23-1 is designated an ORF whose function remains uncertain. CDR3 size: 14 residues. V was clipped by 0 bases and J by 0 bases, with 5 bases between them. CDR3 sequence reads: CASSQSKHQETQYF. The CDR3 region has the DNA TGCGCCAGCAGTCAATCCAAGCACCAAGAGACCCAGTACTTC.

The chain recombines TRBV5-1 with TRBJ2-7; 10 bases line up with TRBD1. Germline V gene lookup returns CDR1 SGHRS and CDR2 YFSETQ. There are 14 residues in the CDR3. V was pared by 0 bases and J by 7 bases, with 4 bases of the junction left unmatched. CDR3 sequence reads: CASSLGGQGSEQYF. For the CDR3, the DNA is TGCGCCAGCAGCTTGGGGGGACAGGGGAGTGAGCAGTACTTC.